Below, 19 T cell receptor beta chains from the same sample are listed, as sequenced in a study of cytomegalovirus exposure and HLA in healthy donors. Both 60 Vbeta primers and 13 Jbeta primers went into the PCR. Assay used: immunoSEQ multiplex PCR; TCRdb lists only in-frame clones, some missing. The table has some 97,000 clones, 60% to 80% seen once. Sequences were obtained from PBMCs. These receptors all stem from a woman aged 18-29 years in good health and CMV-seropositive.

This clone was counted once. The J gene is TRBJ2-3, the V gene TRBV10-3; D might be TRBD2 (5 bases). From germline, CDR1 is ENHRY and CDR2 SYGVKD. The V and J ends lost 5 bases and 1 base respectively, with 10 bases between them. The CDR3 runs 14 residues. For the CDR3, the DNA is TGTGCCATCAGTCCGATCGGGGGCACAGATACGCAGTATTTT. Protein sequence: CAISPIGGTDTQYF.

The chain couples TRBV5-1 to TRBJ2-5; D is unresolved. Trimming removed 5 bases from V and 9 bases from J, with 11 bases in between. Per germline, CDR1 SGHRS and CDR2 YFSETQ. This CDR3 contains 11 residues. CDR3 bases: TGCGCCAGCAGATCTACCCGGGCCCAGTACTTC. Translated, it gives CASRSTRAQYF.

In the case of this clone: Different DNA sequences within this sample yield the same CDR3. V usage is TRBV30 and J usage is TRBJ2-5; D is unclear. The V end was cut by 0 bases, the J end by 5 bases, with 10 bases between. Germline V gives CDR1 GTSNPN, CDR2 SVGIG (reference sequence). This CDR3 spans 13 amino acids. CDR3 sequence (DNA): TGTGCCTGGAGTGTCCGCCTGCGGGAGACCCAGTACTTC. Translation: CAWSVRLRETQYF.

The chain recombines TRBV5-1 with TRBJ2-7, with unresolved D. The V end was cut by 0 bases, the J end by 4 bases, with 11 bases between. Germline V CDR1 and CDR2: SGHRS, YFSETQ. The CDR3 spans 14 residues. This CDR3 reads CASSLESRGYEQYF. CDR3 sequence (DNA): TGCGCCAGCAGCTTGGAAAGCAGAGGATACGAGCAGTACTTC.

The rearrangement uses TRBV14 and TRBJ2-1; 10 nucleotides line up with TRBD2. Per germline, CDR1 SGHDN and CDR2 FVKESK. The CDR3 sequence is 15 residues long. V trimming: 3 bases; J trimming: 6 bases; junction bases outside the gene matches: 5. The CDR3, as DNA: TGTGCCAGCAGCCATTGGCTAGCGGGAGTCAATGAGCAGTTCTTC. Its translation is CASSHWLAGVNEQFF.

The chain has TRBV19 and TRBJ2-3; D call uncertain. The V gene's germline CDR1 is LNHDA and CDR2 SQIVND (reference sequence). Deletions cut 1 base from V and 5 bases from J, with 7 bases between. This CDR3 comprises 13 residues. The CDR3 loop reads CASSIVPGDTQYF. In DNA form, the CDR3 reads TGTGCCAGTAGTATAGTTCCGGGAGATACGCAGTATTTT.

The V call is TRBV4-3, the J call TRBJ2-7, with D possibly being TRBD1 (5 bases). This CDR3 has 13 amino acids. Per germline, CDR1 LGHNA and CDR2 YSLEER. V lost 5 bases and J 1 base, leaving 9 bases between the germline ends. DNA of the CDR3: TGCGCCAGCAGCATACAGGCTTCCTACGAGCAGTACTTC. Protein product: CASSIQASYEQYF.

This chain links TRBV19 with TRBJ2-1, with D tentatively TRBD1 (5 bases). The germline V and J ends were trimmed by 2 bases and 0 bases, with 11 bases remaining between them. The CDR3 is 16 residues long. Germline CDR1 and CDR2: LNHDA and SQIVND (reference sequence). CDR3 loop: CASSIWGGSSYNEQFF. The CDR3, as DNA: TGTGCCAGTAGTATATGGGGCGGAAGCTCCTACAATGAGCAGTTCTTC.

The CDR3, as DNA: TGCAGCGTTCGGCGGGAGGGCCGAGGTGACATTCAGTACTTC. Its protein product is CSVRREGRGDIQYF. The V call is TRBV29-1, the J call TRBJ2-4; 9 nucleotides match TRBD2. Germline CDR1 and CDR2: SQVTM and ANQGSEA. There are 14 residues in the CDR3. The V gene end was trimmed by 5 bases and the J gene end by 8 bases; junction bases not matched to a gene: 10.

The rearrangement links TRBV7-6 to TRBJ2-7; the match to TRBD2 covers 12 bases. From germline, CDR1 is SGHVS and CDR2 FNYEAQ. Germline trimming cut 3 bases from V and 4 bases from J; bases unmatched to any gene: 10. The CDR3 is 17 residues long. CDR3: CASSLASGRADMYEQYF. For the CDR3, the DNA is TGTGCCAGCAGCTTGGCTAGCGGGAGGGCCGATATGTACGAGCAGTACTTC.

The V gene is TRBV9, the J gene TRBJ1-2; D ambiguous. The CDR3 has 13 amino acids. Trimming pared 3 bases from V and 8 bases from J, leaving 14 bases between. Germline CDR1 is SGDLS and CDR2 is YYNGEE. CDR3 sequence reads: CASSDRELGGYTF. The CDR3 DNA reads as TGTGCCAGCAGCGATAGGGAGTTAGGGGGCTACACCTTC.

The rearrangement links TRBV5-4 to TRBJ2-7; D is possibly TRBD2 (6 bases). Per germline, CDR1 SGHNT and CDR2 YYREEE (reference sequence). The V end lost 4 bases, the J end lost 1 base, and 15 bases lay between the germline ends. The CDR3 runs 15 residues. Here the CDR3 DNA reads TGTGCCAGCAGCCCCGCGGGACCTTCTTCCTACGAGCAGTACTTC. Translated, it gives CASSPAGPSSYEQYF. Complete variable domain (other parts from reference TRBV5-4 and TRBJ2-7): ETGVTQSPTHLIKTRGQQVTLRCSSQSGHNTVSWYQQALGQGPQFIFQYYREEENGRGNFPPRFSGLQFPNYSSELNVNALELDDSALYLCASSPAGPSSYEQYFGPGTRLTVT.

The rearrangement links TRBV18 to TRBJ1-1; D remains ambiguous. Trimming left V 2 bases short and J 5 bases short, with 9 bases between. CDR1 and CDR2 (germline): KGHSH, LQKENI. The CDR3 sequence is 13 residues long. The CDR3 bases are TGTGCCAGCTCACCAAGTTCCGGGACTGAAGCTTTCTTT. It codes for CASSPSSGTEAFF.

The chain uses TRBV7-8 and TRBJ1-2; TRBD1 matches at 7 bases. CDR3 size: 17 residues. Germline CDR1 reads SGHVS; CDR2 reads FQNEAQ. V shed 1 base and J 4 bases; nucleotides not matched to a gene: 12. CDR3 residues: CASSLVVVPGQIYGYTF. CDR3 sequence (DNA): TGTGCCAGCAGCTTAGTAGTAGTACCGGGACAGATCTATGGCTACACCTTC.

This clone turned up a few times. DNA of the CDR3: TGCGCCAGCAGCCCCCGACAGTTGAACACTGAAGCTTTCTTT. Translating it yields CASSPRQLNTEAFF. The chain is built from TRBV4-1 and TRBJ1-1; perhaps TRBD1 as D (5 bases). The V and J ends lost 4 bases and 0 bases respectively, with 9 bases between them. The CDR3 is made up of 14 amino acids. Germline assignment: CDR1 MGHRA and CDR2 YSYEKL.

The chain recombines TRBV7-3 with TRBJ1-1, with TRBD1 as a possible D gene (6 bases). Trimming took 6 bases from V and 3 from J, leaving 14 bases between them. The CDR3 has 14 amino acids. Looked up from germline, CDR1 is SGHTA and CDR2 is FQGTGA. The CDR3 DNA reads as TGTGCCAGCAGTCAACAGGGTAGCGACACTGAAGCTTTCTTT. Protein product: CASSQQGSDTEAFF.

The CDR3 DNA reads TGCGCCAGCAGCGTCGACAGTACCTCGGGAGCTTTCTTT. Translated: CASSVDSTSGAFF. The rearrangement links TRBV5-1 to TRBJ1-1, with D possibly TRBD1 on 5 matching bases. The CDR3 is 13 residues long. Germline V gene sequence: CDR1 SGHRS, CDR2 YFSETQ. The V gene lost 4 bases and the J gene lost 10 bases, with 17 bases spanning the gap.

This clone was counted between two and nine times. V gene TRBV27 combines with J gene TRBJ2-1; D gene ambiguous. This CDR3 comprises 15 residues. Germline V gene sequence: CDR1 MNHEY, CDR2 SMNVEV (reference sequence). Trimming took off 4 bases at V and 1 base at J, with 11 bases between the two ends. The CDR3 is CASSYEVRSYNEQFF. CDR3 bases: TGTGCCAGCAGTTACGAGGTTCGATCCTACAATGAGCAGTTCTTC.

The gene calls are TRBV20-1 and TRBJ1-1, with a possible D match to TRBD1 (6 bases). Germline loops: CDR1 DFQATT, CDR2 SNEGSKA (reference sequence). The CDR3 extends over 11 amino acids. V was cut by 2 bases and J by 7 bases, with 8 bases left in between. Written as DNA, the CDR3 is TGCAGTGCTAGACAGGGGTTTGAAGCTTTCTTT. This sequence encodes CSARQGFEAFF.